The clone carrying this T cell receptor (beta chain) was counted between two and nine times. The source of the sample is a study of blood T cell repertoires in COVID-19. Across the whole study: COVID-19 samples collected from the United States, Italy and Spain covered acute and convalescent phases.

Across about two dozen US areas, participants ranged in age from roughly 18 to 95 years. Researchers sorted participants into cohorts using their self-reported clinical history. This CDR3 has 14 residues. CDR1 is WNHNN, CDR2 SYGVQD, per germline (reference sequence). V gave up 7 bases and J gave up 4 bases; unmatched junction bases: 5. Original processing notes: Reference gene primers were amplified, and this amplification served to estimate nucleated cell counts. Data came from immunoSEQ multiplex PCR; TCRdb stores just in-frame clones and leaves some out. V and J calls and clone size follow that table, whereas D and trimming were derived from the DNA. The data show about 200,000 clones, 82% seen once.

This receptor was taken from a woman in her sixties or seventies with acute COVID-19. The sample consisted of PBMCs or T cells enriched from blood (not recorded which). This chain joins TRBV10-1 and TRBJ2-3, with 10 bases that match TRBD2. For the CDR3, the DNA is TGCGCCAGCAACCCAGCGGGGGGGTCAGATACGCAGTATTTT. Translating gives CASNPAGGSDTQYF.